This TCR beta chain was retrieved from a study of beta chain features in type 1 diabetes. Whole-study results and caveats: A moderate, significant TCRB CDR3 shortening appeared in type 1 diabetes across four CD4+ subsets.

Note on this clone: The target antigen is unknown.

Germline loops: CDR1 MNHEY, CDR2 SVGAGI. The length of the CDR3 is 13 residues. V was pared by 8 bases and J by 4 bases, with 14 bases between. The authors reverse transcribed all of the isolated RNA, so sequencing captured expressed TCRB transcripts. The repertoire was sequenced with immunoSEQ multiplex PCR; TCRdb's copy has only in-frame clones and lacks some. The sample has around 250,000 clones; about 15% are singletons. The sequence came from a young man with type 1 diabetes. What was sequenced was naive CD4+ T cells from blood. The V call is TRBV6-5, the J call TRBJ1-1; perhaps TRBD1 as D (5 bases). The CDR3 nucleotides are TGTGCCAGCTGGCGGGGGGTATCCACTGAAGCTTTCTTT. It translates to CASWRGVSTEAFF.